One TCR beta chain is described in this entry. Antigen: not known. Here immunoSEQ multiplex PCR was the method, and the copy in TCRdb shows in-frame clones only, minus some. The table lists about 45,000 clones, around 81% of them singletons. This sample was taken from a study of T cells in localized non-small cell lung cancer. Study results and limitations: Higher blood T cell density went with longer overall survival. Because sequencing included only one region (of the tumor), heterogeneity remains possible.

The CDR3 extends over 13 amino acids. Germline assignment: CDR1 SGHRS and CDR2 YFSETQ. Trimming took off 2 bases at V and 1 base at J, with 6 bases between the two ends. The specimen was peripheral blood mononuclear cells, collected before any cancer treatment. V and J are TRBV5-1 and TRBJ1-1; D uncertain. The origin of this receptor is a man aged 35 to 69 with stage III lung adenocarcinoma. The CDR3 sequence: CASSFRANTEAFF. The CDR3, as DNA: TGCGCCAGCAGCTTCCGCGCGAACACTGAAGCTTTCTTT.